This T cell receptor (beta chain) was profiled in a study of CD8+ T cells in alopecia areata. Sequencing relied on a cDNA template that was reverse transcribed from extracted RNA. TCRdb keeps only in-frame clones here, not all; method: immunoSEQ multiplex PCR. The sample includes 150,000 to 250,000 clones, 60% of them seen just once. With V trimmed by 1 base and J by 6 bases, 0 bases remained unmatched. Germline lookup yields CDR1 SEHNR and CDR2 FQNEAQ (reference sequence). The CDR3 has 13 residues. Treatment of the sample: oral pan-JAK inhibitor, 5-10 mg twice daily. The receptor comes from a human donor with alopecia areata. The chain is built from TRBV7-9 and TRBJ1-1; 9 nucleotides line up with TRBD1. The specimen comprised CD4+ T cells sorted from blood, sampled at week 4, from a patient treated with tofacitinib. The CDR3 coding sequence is TGTGCCAGCAGCTTAGACAGGGGGCCTGAAGCTTTCTTT. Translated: CASSLDRGPEAFF.